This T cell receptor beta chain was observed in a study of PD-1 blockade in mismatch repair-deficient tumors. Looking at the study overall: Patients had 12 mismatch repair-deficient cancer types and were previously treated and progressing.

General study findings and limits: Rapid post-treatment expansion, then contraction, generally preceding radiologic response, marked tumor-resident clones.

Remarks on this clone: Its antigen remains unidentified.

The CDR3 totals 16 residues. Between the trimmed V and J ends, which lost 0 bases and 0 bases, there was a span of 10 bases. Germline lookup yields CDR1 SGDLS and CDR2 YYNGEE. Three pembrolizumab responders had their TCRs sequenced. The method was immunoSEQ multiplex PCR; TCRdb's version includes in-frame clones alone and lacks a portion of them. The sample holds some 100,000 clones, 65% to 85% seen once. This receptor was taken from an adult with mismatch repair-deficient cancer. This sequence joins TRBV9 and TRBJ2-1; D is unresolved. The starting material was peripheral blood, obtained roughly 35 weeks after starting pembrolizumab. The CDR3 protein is CASSVADGPSYNEQFF. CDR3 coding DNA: TGTGCCAGCAGCGTAGCCGACGGCCCCTCCTACAATGAGCAGTTCTTC.